This TCR beta chain was sequenced during a study of a mutant IDH1 vaccine in newly diagnosed glioma. In the study overall: Before enrollment, patients got radiotherapy alone, temozolomide alone, or mostly the combination.

The V and J ends lost 5 bases and 5 bases, in that order; junction bases with no gene match: 14. CDR3 length equals 17 residues. Germline values: CDR1 LNHDA, CDR2 SQIVND (reference sequence). Time point described: baseline, week 1 (first vaccination visit). Regarding treatment: pre-vaccination baseline after standard-of-care therapy. Astrocytomas found in donors were new, WHO grade 3 or 4, IDH1-mutant and ATRX-lost. General study results and limits: Vaccine-induced immune responses occurred in 93.3% of patients.

As concerns this clone: Its cognate antigen is unknown.

The data were produced by immunoSEQ multiplex PCR, yet TCRdb's version contains in-frame clones alone and is incomplete. There are approximately 100,000 clones in the sample; 70% to 90% occur only once, and 0.56% lies in the top ten. The receptor was isolated from a woman in her 50s with glioma. The chain uses TRBV19 and TRBJ1-4; 7 bases match TRBD1. The sequences come from PBMCs, collected from a glioma patient treated with radiotherapy, temozolomide or both. CDR3 sequence reads: CASSPQPGQQLNEKLFF. The DNA for the CDR3 is TGTGCCAGTAGTCCTCAACCGGGACAGCAATTAAATGAAAAACTGTTTTTT.